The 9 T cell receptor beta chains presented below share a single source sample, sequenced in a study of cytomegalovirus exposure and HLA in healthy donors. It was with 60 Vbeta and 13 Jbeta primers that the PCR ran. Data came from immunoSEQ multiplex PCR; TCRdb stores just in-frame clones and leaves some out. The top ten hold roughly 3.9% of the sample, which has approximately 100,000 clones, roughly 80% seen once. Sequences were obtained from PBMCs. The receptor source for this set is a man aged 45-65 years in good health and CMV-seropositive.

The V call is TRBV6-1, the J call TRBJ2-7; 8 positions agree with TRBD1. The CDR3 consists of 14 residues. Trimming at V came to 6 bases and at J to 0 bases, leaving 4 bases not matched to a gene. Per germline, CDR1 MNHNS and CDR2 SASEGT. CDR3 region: CASRWGQDSYEQYF. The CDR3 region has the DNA TGTGCCAGCAGATGGGGACAGGACTCCTACGAGCAGTACTTC.

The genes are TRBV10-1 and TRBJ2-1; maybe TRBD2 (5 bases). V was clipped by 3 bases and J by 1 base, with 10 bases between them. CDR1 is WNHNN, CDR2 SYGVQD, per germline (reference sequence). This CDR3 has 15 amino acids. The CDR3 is CASSDSSGSYNEQFF. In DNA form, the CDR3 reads TGCGCCAGCAGTGATTCCAGCGGATCCTACAATGAGCAGTTCTTC.

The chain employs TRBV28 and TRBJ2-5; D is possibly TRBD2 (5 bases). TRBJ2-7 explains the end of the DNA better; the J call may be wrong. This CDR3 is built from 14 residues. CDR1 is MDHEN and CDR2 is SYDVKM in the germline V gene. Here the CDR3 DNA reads TGTGCCATCCAGAGAGAGGGTGGGTCCTACGAGCAGTACTTC. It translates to CAIQREGGSYEQYF.

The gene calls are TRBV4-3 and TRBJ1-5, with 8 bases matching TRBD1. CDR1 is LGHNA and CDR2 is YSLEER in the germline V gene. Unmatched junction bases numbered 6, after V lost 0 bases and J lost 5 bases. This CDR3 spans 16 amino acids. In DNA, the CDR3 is TGCGCCAGCAGCCAAGACCGACAGGGGAGTTATCAGCCCCAGCATTTT. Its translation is CASSQDRQGSYQPQHF.

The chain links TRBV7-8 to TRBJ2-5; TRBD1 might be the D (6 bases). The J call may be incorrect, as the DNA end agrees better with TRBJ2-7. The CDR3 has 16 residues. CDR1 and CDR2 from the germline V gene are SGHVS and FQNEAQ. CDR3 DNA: TGTGCCAGCAGCTTAGTGGCGAGCAGGGGTCCCTACGAGCAGTACTTC. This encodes CASSLVASRGPYEQYF.

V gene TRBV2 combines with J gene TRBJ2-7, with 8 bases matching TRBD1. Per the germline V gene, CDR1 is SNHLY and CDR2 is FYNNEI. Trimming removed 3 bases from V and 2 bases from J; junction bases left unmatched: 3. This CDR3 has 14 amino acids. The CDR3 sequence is CASSDGTGTYEQYF. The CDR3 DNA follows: TGTGCCAGCAGTGACGGGACAGGAACCTACGAGCAGTACTTC.

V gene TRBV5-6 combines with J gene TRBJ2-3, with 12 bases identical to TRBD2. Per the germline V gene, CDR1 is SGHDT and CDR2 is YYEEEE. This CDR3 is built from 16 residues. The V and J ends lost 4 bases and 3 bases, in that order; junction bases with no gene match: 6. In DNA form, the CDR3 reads TGTGCCAGCAGCCTACGGACTAGCGGGGCGACAGATACGCAGTATTTT. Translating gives CASSLRTSGATDTQYF.

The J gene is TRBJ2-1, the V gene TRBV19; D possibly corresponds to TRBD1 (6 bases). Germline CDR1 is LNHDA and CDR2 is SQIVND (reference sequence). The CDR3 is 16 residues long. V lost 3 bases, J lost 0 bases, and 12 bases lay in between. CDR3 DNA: TGTGCCAGTAGTATCAACAGGGCCAGCTCCTACAATGAGCAGTTCTTC. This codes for CASSINRASSYNEQFF.

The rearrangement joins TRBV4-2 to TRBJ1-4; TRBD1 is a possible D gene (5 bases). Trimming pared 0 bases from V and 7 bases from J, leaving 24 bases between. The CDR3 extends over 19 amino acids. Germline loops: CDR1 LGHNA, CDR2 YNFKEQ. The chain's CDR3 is CASSQDSTRGGWVSEKLFF. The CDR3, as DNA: TGTGCCAGCAGCCAAGATTCTACCCGGGGGGGTTGGGTGAGTGAAAAACTGTTTTTT.